What follows are 9 T cell receptor beta chains derived from one specimen sequenced in a study of shared clonotypes between healthy human individuals (dated by TCRdb to 2018 to 2021). The library was generated by the immunoSEQ multiplex PCR assay. Imported from immuneACCESS, the table was reduced by TCRdb to in-frame sequences with V and J called. These copies leave out some clones; in studies compared against another copy, an unresolved V gene accounts for under half, and the cause of the remainder is not known. For this sample there are 2.5 million or so clones; just over 90% appear just once. 0.11% to 0.15% of the sample rests with the top ten. Source material: naive CD4+ T cells sorted from blood. In light of the paper, this sample's cell subset or site label describes: CD45RA+ positively selected. All receptors come from a man aged 18 to 30 in good health.

The chain recombines TRBV29-1 with TRBJ2-1; 7 nucleotides agree with TRBD2. V trimming: 7 bases; J trimming: 4 bases; junction bases outside the gene matches: 10. The V gene's germline CDR1 is SQVTM and CDR2 ANQGSEA. There are 14 residues in the CDR3. CDR3: CSGGAGYSYNEQFF. CDR3 nucleotides: TGCAGCGGGGGAGCGGGATACTCGTACAATGAGCAGTTCTTC.

This chain joins TRBV7-2 and TRBJ2-7, with 9 nucleotides matching TRBD2. Per germline, CDR1 SGHTA and CDR2 FQGNSA. The junction had 13 bases not matched to a gene; V was cut back by 1 base and J by 6 bases. This CDR3 region has 17 residues. The DNA for the CDR3 is TGTGCCAGCAGCTTAGTGGGGGGCCTGGCGGGAGGGGTCGAGCAGTACTTC. Translation gives CASSLVGGLAGGVEQYF.

V gene TRBV7-3 combines with J gene TRBJ2-3; D could derive from TRBD1 or TRBD2 (5 bases each). CDR1 is SGHTA and CDR2 is FQGTGA in the germline V gene. The CDR3 spans 16 residues. Trimming removed 5 bases from V and 2 bases from J, with 17 bases in between. The DNA of the CDR3 is TGTGCCAGCAGCCCGAGTGGGGGTCCCCCCACAGATACGCAGTATTTT. Protein product: CASSPSGGPPTDTQYF.

The chain joins TRBV5-6 to TRBJ2-2; 10 positions agree with TRBD1. The trim removed 4 bases at V and 5 bases at J, leaving 8 bases unmatched. The germline V gene encodes CDR1 SGHDT and CDR2 YYEEEE. This CDR3 is built from 16 residues. The CDR3 loop reads CASSPRTGGRTGELFF. The CDR3 coding sequence is TGTGCCAGCAGCCCTCGGACAGGGGGGAGGACCGGGGAGCTGTTTTTT.

The chain carries TRBV5-1 and TRBJ2-3, with 7 bases fitting TRBD1. This CDR3 has 17 residues. V shed 0 bases, J shed 0 bases, and the junction held 7 bases outside the gene matches. Germline assignment: CDR1 SGHRS and CDR2 YFSETQ. The CDR3 here is CASSLAETTGSTDTQYF. CDR3 bases: TGCGCCAGCAGCTTGGCCGAGACGACAGGGAGCACAGATACGCAGTATTTT.

This sequence joins TRBV6-6 and TRBJ1-5, with TRBD1 matching 7 bases. Germline V gives CDR1 MNHNY, CDR2 SVGAGI (reference sequence). With V trimmed by 0 bases and J by 4 bases, 3 bases remained unmatched. The CDR3 is made up of 15 amino acids. Written as DNA, the CDR3 is TGTGCCAGCAGTTACTCGGACAGGCTGAATCAGCCCCAGCATTTT. Its protein is CASSYSDRLNQPQHF.

V gene TRBV10-3 combines with J gene TRBJ2-7; D is perhaps TRBD1 (6 bases). In germline, CDR1 is ENHRY, CDR2 SYGVKD. The CDR3 runs to 14 residues. Trimming took off 2 bases at V and 2 bases at J, with 10 bases between the two ends. CDR3 protein: CAISEGTQTYEQYF. CDR3 bases: TGTGCCATCAGTGAGGGGACACAGACCTACGAGCAGTACTTC.

This clone occurred once. The chain is built from TRBV20-1 and TRBJ1-2, with TRBD1 identical over 7 bases. Trimming took 8 bases from V and 6 from J; bases not matched to a gene: 6. The CDR3 loop spans 11 amino acids. Per germline, CDR1 DFQATT and CDR2 SNEGSKA (reference sequence). The CDR3 nucleotides are TGCAGTTCAGGGGGGAAAGATGGCTACACCTTC. Translating gives CSSGGKDGYTF.

Notes on this clone: Other DNA sequences from this sample encode an identical CDR3 as well. V is TRBV7-2 and J is TRBJ2-1; 9 nucleotides agree with TRBD1. Germline V lookup: CDR1 SGHTA, CDR2 FQGNSA. The CDR3 has 15 amino acids. J was trimmed by 4 bases and V by 4 bases; bases with no gene match: 5. CDR3 in amino acids: CASSSDRGTYNEQFF. DNA for the CDR3: TGTGCCAGCAGCTCAGACAGGGGGACGTACAATGAGCAGTTCTTC.